This is a list of T cell receptor beta chains from one sample in a study of CD4 T cells in relation to SARS-CoV-2 and coronaviruses. What these receptors recognize is not known. Generated by immunoSEQ multiplex PCR, the TCRdb table keeps only in-frame clones and is missing some. Of roughly 25,000 clones listed, around 73% are singletons. The specimen sequenced was CD4+ T cells from PBMCs, cultured in vitro. The receptors stem from a human donor in good health. CDR3s include the opening cysteine and the closing phenylalanine or tryptophan.

V gene: TRBV2
J gene: TRBJ2-2
CDR3 length: 16
CDR3 protein: CASSAGRTQNTGELFF

V gene: TRBV2
J gene: TRBJ1-2
CDR3 length: 14
CDR3 protein: CASSGRGRSYGYTF

V gene: TRBV4-1
J gene: TRBJ2-1
CDR3 length: 15
CDR3 protein: CASSLSGRVPNEQFF

V gene: TRBV7-8
J gene: TRBJ2-5
CDR3 length: 13
CDR3 protein: CASSLGIQETQYF

V gene: TRBV5-1
J gene: TRBJ1-1
CDR3 length: 14
CDR3 protein: CASSLGSPNTEAFF

V gene: TRBV2
J gene: TRBJ1-2
CDR3 length: 15
CDR3 protein: CASSELGQTSGGYTF

V gene: TRBV18
J gene: TRBJ2-7
CDR3 length: 15
CDR3 protein: CASSPLAGGAYEQYF

V gene: TRBV20-1
J gene: TRBJ2-3
CDR3 length: 15
CDR3 protein: CSASEGARGRDTQYF

V gene: TRBV19
J gene: TRBJ2-7
CDR3 length: 18
CDR3 protein: CASSIGALAGGSSYEQYF

V gene: TRBV7-3
J gene: TRBJ2-7
CDR3 length: 14
CDR3 protein: CASSPQGPPGEQYF

V gene: TRBV7-2
J gene: TRBJ2-5
CDR3 length: 16
CDR3 protein: CASSLAVTGRSETQYF

V gene: TRBV27
J gene: TRBJ2-1
CDR3 length: 17
CDR3 protein: CASSLVGQVWDYNEQFF

V gene: TRBV3-1/TRBV3-2
J gene: TRBJ2-3
CDR3 length: 15
CDR3 protein: CASSQMGGRADTQYF

V gene: TRBV18
J gene: TRBJ1-1
CDR3 length: 13
CDR3 protein: CASSPLPNTEAFF

V gene: TRBV11-3
J gene: TRBJ1-1
CDR3 length: 14
CDR3 protein: CASSPNGVGTEAFF

V gene: TRBV7-6
J gene: TRBJ1-4
CDR3 length: 15
CDR3 protein: CASSPGGGVNEKLFF

V gene: TRBV3-1/TRBV3-2
J gene: TRBJ2-7
CDR3 length: 15
CDR3 protein: CASSQDQGNLYEQYF

V gene: TRBV27
J gene: TRBJ2-7
CDR3 length: 15
CDR3 protein: CASSLRLGSSYEQYF

V gene: TRBV11-2
J gene: TRBJ2-1
CDR3 length: 13
CDR3 protein: CASGKISYNEQFF

V gene: TRBV18
J gene: TRBJ1-4
CDR3 length: 13
CDR3 protein: CASSQGVSEKLFF

V gene: TRBV5-1
J gene: TRBJ1-2
CDR3 length: 14
CDR3 protein: CASSYGDAHYGYTF

V gene: TRBV2
J gene: TRBJ1-2
CDR3 length: 13
CDR3 protein: CASSQTGPYGYTF

V gene: TRBV2
J gene: TRBJ2-5
CDR3 length: 15
CDR3 protein: CASSAGLAGEETQYF

V gene: TRBV29-1
J gene: TRBJ2-1
CDR3 length: 15
CDR3 protein: CSVDGAGDTYNEQFF

V gene: TRBV11-3
J gene: TRBJ2-1
CDR3 length: 13
CDR3 protein: CASSLYQGDEQFF

V gene: TRBV6-6
J gene: TRBJ2-7
CDR3 length: 13
CDR3 protein: CASNRGTTYEQYF

V gene: TRBV7-9
J gene: TRBJ1-5
CDR3 length: 17
CDR3 protein: CASSQGGGLGGNQPQHF

V gene: TRBV5-4
J gene: TRBJ2-1
CDR3 length: 15
CDR3 protein: CASTPYSSSYNEQFF

V gene: TRBV5-5
J gene: TRBJ2-5
CDR3 length: 16
CDR3 protein: CASSLSRQSGQETQYF

V gene: TRBV9
J gene: TRBJ1-5
CDR3 length: 13
CDR3 protein: CASSVASTQPQHF

V gene: TRBV6-2/TRBV6-3
J gene: TRBJ2-7
CDR3 length: 13
CDR3 protein: CASSYAGSYEQYF

V gene: TRBV6-1
J gene: TRBJ1-1
CDR3 length: 12
CDR3 protein: CASSEQTGPAFF

V gene: TRBV19
J gene: TRBJ2-7
CDR3 length: 15
CDR3 protein: CASSIGTGLGYEQYF